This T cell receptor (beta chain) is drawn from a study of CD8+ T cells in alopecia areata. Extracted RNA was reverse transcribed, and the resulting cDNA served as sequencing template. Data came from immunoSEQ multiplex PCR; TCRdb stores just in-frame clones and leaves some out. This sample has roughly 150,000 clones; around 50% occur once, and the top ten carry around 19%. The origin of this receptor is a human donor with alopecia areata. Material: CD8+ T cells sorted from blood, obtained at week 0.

In DNA form, the CDR3 reads TGCGCCAGCAGCCCCGAGCCCTCCGAGCGGGGGGCCTACGAGCAGTACTTC. It codes for CASSPEPSERGAYEQYF. This chain uses TRBV4-3 with TRBJ2-7; 9 bases match TRBD2. The CDR3 has 17 residues. V shed 4 bases and J 2 bases; nucleotides not matched to a gene: 12. Germline V gene data show CDR1 as LGHNA and CDR2 as YSLEER.